The clone carrying this T cell receptor beta chain is a singleton in its sample. These data originate in a study of T cell changes during pregnancy in multiple sclerosis. Profiled with immunoSEQ multiplex PCR; TCRdb holds only in-frame clones, not every one. The sample lists under 110,000 clones, 80% to 95% occurring once. The CDR3 runs to 14 residues. From germline, CDR1 is SNHLY and CDR2 FYNNEI. Trimming took off 7 bases at V and 3 bases at J, with 13 bases between the two ends. V gene TRBV2 combines with J gene TRBJ2-1; perhaps TRBD2 as D (7 bases). The TCR was taken from a female donor with multiple sclerosis, enrolled in a pregnancy study. The sequencing used peripheral blood, collected after pregnancy. In DNA form, the CDR3 reads TGTGCCAGCATCAAGGGGGGGGACTACAATGAGCAGTTCTTC. It translates to CASIKGGDYNEQFF.